The 28 T cell receptor beta chains in this list originate from one sample, sequenced in a study of human T cells and chemical hapten exposure. Each CDR3 protein is one row after TCRdb ran MiXCR on the RACE reads. The table lists some 380,000 distinct CDR3 sequences, 4.8% of them singletons, with around 2.3% in the top ten. Time point meaning: patch test 1, 2 weeks after DPC sensitization. Treatment meaning: therapeutic diphenylcyclopropenone sensitization with weekly scalp DPC. Here the sequenced sample was whole blood, taken in connection with sensitization to the hapten diphenylcyclopropenone (DPC). The receptors derive from a woman aged 50 to 60 with alopecia areata. Some clones in this sample may be carry-over from other donors' samples.

This clonotype was detected ten times or more. The chain employs TRBV20-1 and TRBJ2-1; D gene uncertain. There are 14 residues in the CDR3. V gave up 0 bases and J gave up 3 bases, with 9 bases separating them. The germline V gene has CDR1 DFQATT and CDR2 SNEGSKA (reference sequence). Here the CDR3 DNA reads TGCAGTGCTAGAGATGTCGGAGACTACAATGAGCAGTTCTTC. Encoded protein: CSARDVGDYNEQFF.

The table lists this clonotype with many counts. The V call is TRBV28, the J call TRBJ2-2; D remains ambiguous. The V gene's germline CDR1 is MDHEN and CDR2 SYDVKM. There are 13 residues in the CDR3. With 4 bases removed from V and 4 bases from J, the gap between germline ends came to 7 bases. Written as DNA, the CDR3 is TGTGCCAGCAGTTATACAGCCACCGGGGAGCTGTTTTTT. Protein: CASSYTATGELFF. Combining the CDR3 with reference TRBV28 and TRBJ2-2 gives the whole variable domain DVKVTQSSRYLVKRTGEKVFLECVQDMDHENMFWYRQDPGLGLRLIYFSYDVKMKEKGDIPEGYSVSREKKERFSLILESASTNQTSMYLCASSYTATGELFFGEGSRLTVL.

This clonotype was seen ten or more times. This chain links TRBV4-3 with TRBJ2-3; D is possibly TRBD1 (5 bases). This CDR3 comprises 15 residues. Trimming removed 0 bases at V and 4 bases at J, with 11 bases between. CDR1 and CDR2 from the germline V gene are LGHNA and YSLEER. The CDR3 coding sequence is TGCGCCAGCAGCCAAGATGGGGCGGCGGCAGATACGCAGTATTTT. Its protein product is CASSQDGAAADTQYF.

The chain is built from TRBV7-9 and TRBJ2-3; 9 positions match TRBD1. Per the germline V gene, CDR1 is SEHNR and CDR2 is FQNEAQ (reference sequence). Germline trimming cut 4 bases from V and 2 bases from J; bases unmatched to any gene: 7. The length of the CDR3 is 16 residues. The DNA for the CDR3 is TGTGCCAGCAGCTCGAACCGGGACAGGGCCACAGATACGCAGTATTTT. Its protein product is CASSSNRDRATDTQYF.

This clonotype was observed a handful of times. V gene TRBV3-1 combines with J gene TRBJ1-6, with a weak D call TRBD1 (5 bases). Trimming pared 1 base from V and 11 bases from J, leaving 18 bases between. Germline CDR1 LGHDT, CDR2 YNNKEL (reference sequence). CDR3 size: 16 residues. CDR3 amino acids: CASSQALSGSGAPLHF. DNA for the CDR3: TGTGCCAGCAGCCAAGCCCTATCAGGGTCGGGAGCACCCCTCCACTTT.

The genes are TRBV21-1 and TRBJ1-2; the listed D gene, TRBD1, was not tested against the DNA. TRBV21-1 is deemed a pseudogene. This CDR3 region has 15 residues. CDR3 sequence (DNA): TGTGCCAGCCTGGGACAGGGGATCATCGGATATGGCTACACCTTC. Translating it yields CASLGQGIIGYGYTF.

The rearrangement uses TRBV14 and TRBJ2-1, with 10 bases aligning to TRBD2. V lost 4 bases and J lost 6; bases outside the gene matches: 9. This CDR3 is 16 amino acids long. CDR1 SGHDN and CDR2 FVKESK come from the germline V gene. The CDR3 region is CASSPTLAGDFNEQFF. The CDR3 DNA reads TGTGCCAGCAGCCCCACCCTAGCGGGGGATTTCAATGAGCAGTTCTTC.

The table lists this clonotype with many counts. The chain has TRBV27 and TRBJ2-6, with D unclear. The V end lost 3 bases, the J end lost 0 bases, and 6 bases lay between the germline ends. Germline V gene lookup returns CDR1 MNHEY and CDR2 SMNVEV (reference sequence). This CDR3 is built from 15 residues. Here the CDR3 reads CASSFFGSGANVLTF. CDR3 DNA: TGTGCCAGCAGTTTCTTCGGCTCTGGGGCCAACGTCCTGACTTTC. The full variable domain, rest sourced from reference TRBV27 and TRBJ2-6, is EAQVTQNPRYLITVTGKKLTVTCSQNMNHEYMSWYRQDPGLGLRQIYYSMNVEVTDKGDVPEGYKVSRKEKRNFPLILESPSPNQTSLYFCASSFFGSGANVLTFGAGSRLTVL.

J is TRBJ1-1 and V is TRBV7-2, with 7 bases matching TRBD1. This CDR3 is built from 15 residues. Trimming removed 3 bases from V and 1 base from J; junction bases left unmatched: 5. Germline V CDR1 and CDR2: SGHTA, FQGNSA. CDR3 loop: CASSFRTGGNTEAFF. CDR3 nucleotide sequence: TGTGCCAGCAGCTTTCGGACAGGCGGGAACACTGAAGCTTTCTTT.

This clonotype was counted between two and nine times. The chain carries TRBV7-7 and TRBJ1-1; D call uncertain. The V end lost 1 base, the J end lost 1 base, and 4 bases lay between the germline ends. This CDR3 spans 13 amino acids. Germline V gene data show CDR1 as SSHAT and CDR2 as FNYEAQ (reference sequence). DNA of the CDR3: TGTGCCAGCAGCTTAGGTTGGAACACTGAAGCTTTCTTT. Residues: CASSLGWNTEAFF.

In this sample, this clonotype turned up many times. V is TRBV5-6 and J is TRBJ2-1; no clear D gene. Germline CDR1 is SGHDT and CDR2 is YYEEEE. The V end was cut by 1 base, the J end by 2 bases, with 10 bases between. This CDR3 has 15 amino acids. CDR3: CASSLSYRTYNEQFF. DNA of the CDR3: TGTGCCAGCAGCTTGTCTTACCGAACCTACAATGAGCAGTTCTTC.

This clonotype was counted a few times. The V call is TRBV4-1, the J call TRBJ2-7; D is perhaps TRBD1 (6 bases). Looked up from germline, CDR1 is MGHRA and CDR2 is YSYEKL. This CDR3 has 15 residues. The germline V and J ends were trimmed by 4 bases and 7 bases, with 20 bases remaining between them. CDR3 residues: CASSRQDVRGEEQYF. The CDR3 region has the DNA TGCGCCAGCAGCCGACAAGACGTCAGGGGAGAGGAGCAGTACTTC.

This clonotype was seen many times. The J gene is TRBJ1-5, the V gene TRBV6-2 or TRBV6-3; no clear D. The CDR3 sequence is 13 residues long. Germline CDR1 and CDR2: MNHEY and SVGEGT. With 5 bases removed from V and 0 bases from J, the gap between germline ends came to 5 bases. The CDR3 region is CASSDYSNQPQHF. DNA for the CDR3: TGTGCCAGCAGTGACTATAGCAATCAGCCCCAGCATTTT.

This clonotype has at least ten counts. The V gene is TRBV28, the J gene TRBJ2-1, with D uncertain. V was trimmed by 5 bases and J by 5 bases, leaving 4 bases between them. The germline V gene encodes CDR1 MDHEN and CDR2 SYDVKM. The CDR3 runs 11 residues. CDR3 DNA: TGTGCCAGCAGTGTTAACAATGAGCAGTTCTTC. This encodes CASSVNNEQFF. Filled out from reference TRBV28 and TRBJ2-1, the complete variable domain reads DVKVTQSSRYLVKRTGEKVFLECVQDMDHENMFWYRQDPGLGLRLIYFSYDVKMKEKGDIPEGYSVSREKKERFSLILESASTNQTSMYLCASSVNNEQFFGPGTRLTVL.

This sequence joins TRBV30 and TRBJ2-5; no reliable D call. Germline V CDR1 and CDR2: GTSNPN, SVGIG (reference sequence). CDR3 length: 12 amino acids. With 3 bases removed from V and 7 bases from J, the gap between germline ends came to 12 bases. CDR3 nucleotides: TGTGCCTGGAGCCCGGACGTCGGGACCCAGTACTTC. As protein: CAWSPDVGTQYF.

This sequence joins TRBV11-2 and TRBJ2-2, with unresolved D. This CDR3 is built from 16 residues. Germline V gene lookup returns CDR1 SGHAT and CDR2 FQNNGV. V dropped 5 bases and J dropped 0 bases, with 13 bases sitting between them. CDR3 nucleotides: TGTGCCAGCAGCCTTCTCCGGGCCTCGAACACCGGGGAGCTGTTTTTT. Its translation: CASSLLRASNTGELFF.

This clonotype has just a few counts. Written as DNA, the CDR3 is TGTGCCAGCAGGGCTACGGGACAGGGTTCCGAGCAGTACTTC. It encodes CASRATGQGSEQYF. The chain is built from TRBV25-1 and TRBJ2-7, with 9 bases lining up with TRBD1. The junction had 9 bases not matched to a gene; V was cut back by 6 bases and J by 6 bases. Germline V gene sequence: CDR1 MGHDK, CDR2 SYGVNS. The CDR3 totals 14 residues.

This clonotype was recorded many times. A read error is likely, as this CDR3 ends without the conserved phenylalanine or tryptophan. The DNA is omitted, as the CDR3 cannot be located on it reliably, and the CDR3 follows TCRdb's listing. The CDR3 region is CAWRSTLEQPWD. The chain joins TRBV30 to TRBJ2-7; the DNA was not used to check the table's D call, TRBD1. Germline CDR1 is GTSNPN and CDR2 is SVGIG (reference sequence). The CDR3 length equals 12 residues, ends included.

This clonotype was found many times. The chain couples TRBV11-2 to TRBJ2-3; possibly TRBD2 for D (7 bases). Trimming stripped 4 bases from V and 7 bases from J, with 21 bases between. CDR1 and CDR2 (germline): SGHAT, FQNNGV. The CDR3 extends over 16 amino acids. CDR3: CASSSLREGGPHTQYF. The CDR3 coding sequence is TGTGCCAGCAGCTCCCTCCGAGAGGGGGGGCCTCATACGCAGTATTTT.

This clonotype was counted ten times or more. The chain has TRBV6-6 and TRBJ2-7, with 7 bases matching TRBD2. Germline CDR1 MNHNY, CDR2 SVGAGI (reference sequence). This CDR3 spans 18 amino acids. Trimming removed 6 bases from V and 1 base from J; junction bases left unmatched: 18. CDR3 DNA sequence: TGTGCCAGCAGGAATAACCCAATGCCTAGCGGTAGGTCCTACGAGCAGTACTTC. Protein: CASRNNPMPSGRSYEQYF.

This clonotype occurred a few times. V and J are TRBV29-1 and TRBJ1-2; D not resolved. The CDR3 has 9 amino acids. With 4 bases removed from V and 6 bases from J, the gap between germline ends came to 3 bases. In germline, CDR1 is SQVTM, CDR2 ANQGSEA. CDR3 sequence reads: CSVVNGYTF. In DNA form, the CDR3 reads TGCAGCGTTGTAAATGGCTACACCTTC. Full variable domain (rest looked up from reference TRBV29-1 and TRBJ1-2): SAVISQKPSRDICQRGTSLTIQCQVDSQVTMMFWYRQQPGQSLTLIATANQGSEATYESGFVIDKFPISRPNLTFSTLTVSNMSPEDSSIYLCSVVNGYTFGSGTRLTVV.

The table lists this clonotype with many counts. The chain has TRBV27 and TRBJ2-7, with TRBD1 matching 7 bases. This CDR3 comprises 11 residues. Germline CDR1 is MNHEY and CDR2 is SMNVEV (reference sequence). Trimming took 10 bases from V and 5 from J; bases not matched to a gene: 5. The CDR3 region is CATRQGHEQYF. Written as DNA, the CDR3 is TGTGCCACCCGACAGGGCCACGAGCAGTACTTC.

This chain connects TRBV5-1 to TRBJ1-2, with 7 bases fitting TRBD1. This CDR3 comprises 13 residues. Trimming at V came to 2 bases and at J to 7 bases, leaving 5 bases not matched to a gene. Germline CDR1 and CDR2: SGHRS and YFSETQ. The CDR3, as DNA: TGCGCCAGCAGCTTAGGACAGGCCCTTGGCTACACCTTC. This translates into CASSLGQALGYTF. The entire variable domain, with the rest obtained from reference TRBV5-1 and TRBJ1-2, is as follows: KAGVTQTPRYLIKTRGQQVTLSCSPISGHRSVSWYQQTPGQGLQFLFEYFSETQRNKGNFPGRFSGRQFSNSRSEMNVSTLELGDSALYLCASSLGQALGYTFGSGTRLTVV.

The chain joins TRBV12-3 or TRBV12-4 to TRBJ2-2; TRBD2 is a possible D gene (5 bases). This CDR3 contains 12 residues. V lost 2 bases to trimming and J lost 11 bases, with 9 bases between them. For the CDR3, the DNA is TGTGCCAGCAGTTTAACGGGGTCCGAGCTGTTTTTT. Amino acid sequence: CASSLTGSELFF.

This clonotype has a count of ten or more. The chain joins TRBV7-3 to TRBJ2-2, with a tentative D call TRBD2 (5 bases). CDR3 length equals 15 residues. Trimming shortened V by 5 bases and J by 3 bases, and 13 bases separated the two germline ends. CDR1 and CDR2 from the germline V gene are SGHTA and FQGTGA. This CDR3 reads CASSVRGSDTGELFF. As DNA, the CDR3 is TGTGCCAGCAGCGTCAGAGGGTCGGACACCGGGGAGCTGTTTTTT.

This clonotype turned up a few times. The rearrangement links TRBV6-5 to TRBJ1-5; D not resolved. The germline V and J ends were trimmed by 0 bases and 2 bases, with 11 bases remaining between them. Germline CDR1 and CDR2: MNHEY and SVGAGI. CDR3 length equals 16 residues. The CDR3 loop reads CASSYSPAGGNQPQHF. In nucleotides, the CDR3 is TGTGCCAGCAGTTACTCCCCCGCCGGGGGCAATCAGCCCCAGCATTTT.

The chain has TRBV15 and TRBJ2-7; no clear D. Between the trimmed V and J ends, which lost 5 bases and 4 bases, there was a span of 9 bases. From germline, CDR1 is LNHNV and CDR2 YYDKDF (reference sequence). The CDR3 totals 12 residues. The CDR3 region has the DNA TGTGCCACCAGCCCTCCGGGTTACGAGCAGTACTTC. It is translated as CATSPPGYEQYF.

This chain's CDR3 is CATSRDGLAGEQYF. In nucleotides, the CDR3 is TGTGCCACCAGCAGAGATGGGCTAGCTGGGGAGCAGTACTTC. The genes are TRBV15 and TRBJ2-7; the D gene is possibly TRBD2 (5 bases). This CDR3 spans 14 amino acids. The V gene lost 0 bases and the J gene lost 7 bases, with 13 bases spanning the gap. Germline CDR1 and CDR2: LNHNV and YYDKDF (reference sequence).